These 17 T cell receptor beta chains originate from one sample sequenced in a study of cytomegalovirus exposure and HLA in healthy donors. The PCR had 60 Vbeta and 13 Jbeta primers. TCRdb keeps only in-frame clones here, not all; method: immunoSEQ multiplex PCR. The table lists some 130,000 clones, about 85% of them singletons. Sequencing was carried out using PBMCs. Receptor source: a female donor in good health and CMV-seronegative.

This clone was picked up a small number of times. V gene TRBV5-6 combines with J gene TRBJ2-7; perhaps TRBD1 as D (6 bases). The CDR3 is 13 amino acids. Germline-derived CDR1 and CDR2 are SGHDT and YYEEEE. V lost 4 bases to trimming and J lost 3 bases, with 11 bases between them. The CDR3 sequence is CASSIGQFYEQYF. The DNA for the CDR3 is TGTGCCAGCAGCATCGGACAGTTCTACGAGCAGTACTTC.

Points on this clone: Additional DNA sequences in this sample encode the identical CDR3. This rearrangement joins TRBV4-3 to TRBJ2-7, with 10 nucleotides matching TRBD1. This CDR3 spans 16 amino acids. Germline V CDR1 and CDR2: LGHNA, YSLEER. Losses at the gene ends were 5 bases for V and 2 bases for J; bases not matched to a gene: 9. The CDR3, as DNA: TGCGCCAGCAGCTATTCCGGGACAGGGGAAACCTACGAGCAGTACTTC. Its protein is CASSYSGTGETYEQYF.

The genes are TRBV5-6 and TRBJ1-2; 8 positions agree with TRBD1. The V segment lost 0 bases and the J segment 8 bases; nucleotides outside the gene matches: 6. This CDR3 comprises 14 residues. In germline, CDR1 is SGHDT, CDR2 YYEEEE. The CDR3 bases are TGTGCCAGCAGCTTGGGGCAGGGGGCGTCCGGCTACACCTTC. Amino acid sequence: CASSLGQGASGYTF.

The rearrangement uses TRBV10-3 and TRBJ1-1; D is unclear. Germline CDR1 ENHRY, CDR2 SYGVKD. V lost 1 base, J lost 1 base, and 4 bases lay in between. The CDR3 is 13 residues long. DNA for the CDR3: TGTGCCATCAGTGAGTTACAGAACACTGAAGCTTTCTTT. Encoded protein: CAISELQNTEAFF.

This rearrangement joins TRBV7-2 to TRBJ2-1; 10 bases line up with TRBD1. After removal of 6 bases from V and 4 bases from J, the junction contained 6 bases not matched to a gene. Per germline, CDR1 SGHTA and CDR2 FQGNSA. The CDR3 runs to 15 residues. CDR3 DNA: TGTGCCAGCAGACTGGACAGGGGGGGGTACAATGAGCAGTTCTTC. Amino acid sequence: CASRLDRGGYNEQFF.

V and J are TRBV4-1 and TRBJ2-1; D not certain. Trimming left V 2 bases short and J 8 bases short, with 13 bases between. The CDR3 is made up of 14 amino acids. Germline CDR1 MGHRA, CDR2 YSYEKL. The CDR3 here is CASSQNPESDEQFF. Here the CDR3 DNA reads TGCGCCAGCAGCCAAAACCCGGAAAGCGATGAGCAGTTCTTC.

The CDR3 sequence is CASSLTGGSGANVLTF. CDR3 bases: TGCGCCAGCAGCTTGACAGGGGGATCAGGGGCCAACGTCCTGACTTTC. The rearrangement links TRBV5-1 to TRBJ2-6; the match to TRBD1 covers 8 bases. There are 16 residues in the CDR3. The V gene end was trimmed by 1 base and the J gene end by 4 bases; junction bases not matched to a gene: 4. Germline values: CDR1 SGHRS, CDR2 YFSETQ.

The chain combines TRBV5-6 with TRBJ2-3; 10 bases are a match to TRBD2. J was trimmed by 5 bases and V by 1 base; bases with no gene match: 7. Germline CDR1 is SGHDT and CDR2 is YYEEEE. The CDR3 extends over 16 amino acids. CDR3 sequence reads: CASSLRSGGAVDTQYF. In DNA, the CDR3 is TGTGCCAGCAGCTTGAGGAGCGGGGGGGCGGTAGATACGCAGTATTTT.

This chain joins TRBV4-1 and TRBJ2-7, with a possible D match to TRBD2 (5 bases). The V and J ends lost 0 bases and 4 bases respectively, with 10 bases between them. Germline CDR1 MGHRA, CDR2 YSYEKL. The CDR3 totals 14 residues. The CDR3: CASSQDPGFYEQYF. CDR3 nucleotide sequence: TGCGCCAGCAGCCAAGATCCGGGATTTTACGAGCAGTACTTC.

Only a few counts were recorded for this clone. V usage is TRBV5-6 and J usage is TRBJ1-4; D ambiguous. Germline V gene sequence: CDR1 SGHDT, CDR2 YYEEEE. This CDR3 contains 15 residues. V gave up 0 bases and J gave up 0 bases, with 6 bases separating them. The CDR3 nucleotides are TGTGCCAGCAGCTTGGACTCCGCAACTAATGAAAAACTGTTTTTT. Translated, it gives CASSLDSATNEKLFF. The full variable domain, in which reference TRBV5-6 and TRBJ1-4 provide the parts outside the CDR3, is DAGVTQSPTHLIKTRGQQVTLRCSPKSGHDTVSWYQQALGQGPQFIFQYYEEEERQRGNFPDRFSGHQFPNYSSELNVNALLLGDSALYLCASSLDSATNEKLFFGSGTQLSVL.

The CDR3 reads CASRWSGEADTQYF. The CDR3 bases are TGTGCCAGCAGATGGTCGGGAGAGGCAGATACGCAGTATTTT. The chain recombines TRBV6-4 with TRBJ2-3, with a possible D match to TRBD2 (6 bases). CDR1 MRHNA and CDR2 SNTAGT come from the germline V gene. The V and J ends lost 6 bases and 4 bases respectively, with 14 bases between them. This CDR3 comprises 14 residues.

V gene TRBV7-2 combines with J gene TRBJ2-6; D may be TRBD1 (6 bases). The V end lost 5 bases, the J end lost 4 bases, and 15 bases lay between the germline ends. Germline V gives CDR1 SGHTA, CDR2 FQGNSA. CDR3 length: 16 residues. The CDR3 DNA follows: TGTGCCAGCAGCCCCGCCCCAGGGGAAGGGGCCAACGTCCTGACTTTC. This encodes CASSPAPGEGANVLTF.

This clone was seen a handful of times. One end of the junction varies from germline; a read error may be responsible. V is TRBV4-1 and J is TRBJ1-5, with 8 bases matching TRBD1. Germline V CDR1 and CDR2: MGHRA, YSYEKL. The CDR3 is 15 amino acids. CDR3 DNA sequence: TGCGCCAGCAGTCAAGATGGGACAGGTAATCAGCCCCAGCATTTT. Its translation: CASSQDGTGNQPQHF.

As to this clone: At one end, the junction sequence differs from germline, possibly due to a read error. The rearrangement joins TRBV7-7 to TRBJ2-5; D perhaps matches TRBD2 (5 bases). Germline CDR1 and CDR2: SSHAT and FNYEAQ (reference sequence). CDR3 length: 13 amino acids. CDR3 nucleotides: TGTGCTAGCAGCTTAGTGGCCCCTAGCCCGGAGTACTTC. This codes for CASSLVAPSPEYF.

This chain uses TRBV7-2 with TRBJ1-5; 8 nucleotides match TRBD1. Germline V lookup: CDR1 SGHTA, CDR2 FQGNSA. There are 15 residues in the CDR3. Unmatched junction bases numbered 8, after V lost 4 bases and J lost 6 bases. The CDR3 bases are TGTGCCAGCAGCTCTGGACAGGGTGAGGGTCAGCCCCAGCATTTT. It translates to CASSSGQGEGQPQHF.

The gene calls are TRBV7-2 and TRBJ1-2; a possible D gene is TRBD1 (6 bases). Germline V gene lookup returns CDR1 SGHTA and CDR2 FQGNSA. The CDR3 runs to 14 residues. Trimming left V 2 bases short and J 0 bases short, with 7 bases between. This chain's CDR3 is CASSLNRANYGYTF. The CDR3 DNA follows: TGTGCCAGCAGCTTAAACAGGGCTAACTATGGCTACACCTTC.

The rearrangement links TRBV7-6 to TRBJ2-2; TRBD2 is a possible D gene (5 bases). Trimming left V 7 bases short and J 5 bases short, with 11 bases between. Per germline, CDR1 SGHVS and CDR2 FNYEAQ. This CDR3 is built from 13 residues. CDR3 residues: CASTGGLTGELFF. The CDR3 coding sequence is TGTGCCAGCACCGGAGGCTTGACCGGGGAGCTGTTTTTT.